What follows are 18 T cell receptor beta chains derived from one specimen sequenced in a study of response to subunit inactivated influenza vaccine. TCRdb called the RT-PCR reads again in MiXCR, with one record for every CDR3 protein. The sample shows roughly 710,000 distinct CDR3 sequences, roughly 15% of them seen only once. Sequenced here: PBMCs from blood, sampled about 14 days before vaccination. These receptors were taken from a man aged 45 to 65 who received an inactivated influenza vaccine.

The rearrangement joins TRBV4-2 to TRBJ2-5; D remains unclear. This CDR3 has 15 residues. Trimming left V 0 bases short and J 4 bases short, with 12 bases between. The germline gives CDR1 LGHNA, CDR2 YNFKEQ. CDR3 sequence: CASSQEVGRRETQYF. The CDR3 nucleotides read TGTGCCAGCAGCCAAGAAGTTGGCCGAAGAGAGACCCAGTACTTC.

This clonotype was recorded a few times. The chain carries TRBV3-1 and TRBJ1-3; D is uncertain. Germline values: CDR1 LGHDT, CDR2 YNNKEL (reference sequence). There are 13 residues in the CDR3. Trimming removed 6 bases at V and 4 bases at J, with 10 bases between. The CDR3 is CASRDVQGNTIYF. In DNA, the CDR3 is TGTGCCAGCAGGGACGTTCAAGGAAACACCATATATTTT.

Only a few counts were recorded for this clonotype. The chain employs TRBV4-1 and TRBJ2-5; TRBD2 might be the D (7 bases). Trimming removed 6 bases at V and 5 bases at J, with 16 bases between. Germline V lookup: CDR1 MGHRA, CDR2 YSYEKL. This CDR3 contains 14 residues. CDR3 coding DNA: TGCGCCAGCAGAAGCGGGACAAACCGGGAGACCCAGTACTTC. Protein sequence: CASRSGTNRETQYF.

The V gene is TRBV18, the J gene TRBJ2-7; 8 bases are shared with TRBD1. V gave up 6 bases and J gave up 5 bases; unmatched junction bases: 12. This CDR3 spans 15 amino acids. Germline V gives CDR1 KGHSH, CDR2 LQKENI. The CDR3 loop reads CASSQSPDRANEQYF. In nucleotides, the CDR3 is TGTGCCAGCTCGCAATCCCCGGACAGGGCAAACGAGCAGTACTTC. Based on the CDR3 plus reference TRBV18 and TRBJ2-7, the full variable domain is NAGVMQNPRHLVRRRGQEARLRCSPMKGHSHVYWYRQLPEEGLKFMVYLQKENIIDESGMPKERFSAEFPKEGPSILRIQQVVRGDSAAYFCASSQSPDRANEQYFGPGTRLTVT.

This clonotype has a count of ten or more. The rearrangement links TRBV19 to TRBJ1-1; D gene uncertain. Trimming removed 7 bases at V and 5 bases at J, with 14 bases between. The CDR3 spans 13 residues. Per the germline V gene, CDR1 is LNHDA and CDR2 is SQIVND (reference sequence). The CDR3 DNA is TGTGCCAGTACTTACGGGGTGAGGACTGAAGCTTTCTTT. This encodes CASTYGVRTEAFF.

The chain combines TRBV7-2 with TRBJ2-7; the D call may be TRBD1 or TRBD2 (5 bases each). Deletions cut 5 bases from V and 4 bases from J, with 18 bases between. Germline V gives CDR1 SGHTA, CDR2 FQGNSA. The CDR3 sequence is 15 residues long. CDR3: CASSLLGTGPYEQYF. CDR3 sequence (DNA): TGTGCCAGCAGCCTCCTCGGGACCGGACCTTACGAGCAGTACTTC. The variable domain in full, completed from reference TRBV7-2 and TRBJ2-7, reads GAGVSQSPSNKVTEKGKDVELRCDPISGHTALYWYRQSLGQGLEFLIYFQGNSAPDKSGLPSDRFSAERTGGSVSTLTIQRTQQEDSAVYLCASSLLGTGPYEQYFGPGTRLTVT.

The gene calls are TRBV5-1 and TRBJ2-5; 7 nucleotides agree with TRBD2. The CDR3 totals 13 residues. The ends lost 5 bases at V and 5 bases at J; junction bases unmatched: 6. Germline assignment: CDR1 SGHRS and CDR2 YFSETQ. CDR3 nucleotides: TGCGCCAGCAGATGGGACTACTTGGAGACCCAGTACTTC. This translates into CASRWDYLETQYF.

In this sample, this clonotype turned up a few times. This sequence joins TRBV30 and TRBJ1-4; TRBD1 might be the D (6 bases). CDR1 GTSNPN and CDR2 SVGIG come from the germline V gene (reference sequence). The CDR3 spans 13 residues. Trimming shortened V by 2 bases and J by 7 bases, and 11 bases separated the two germline ends. As DNA, the CDR3 is TGTGCCTGGAGTTCAGGGGAAAGTGAAAAACTGTTTTTT. It is translated as CAWSSGESEKLFF.

The chain recombines TRBV2 with TRBJ2-7; possible D gene TRBD1, 5 bases. Germline CDR1 reads SNHLY; CDR2 reads FYNNEI. The CDR3 has 13 amino acids. Trimming pared 4 bases from V and 5 bases from J, leaving 12 bases between. CDR3 DNA sequence: TGTGCCAGCAGTGGGGCAGGGTTGAACGAGCAGTACTTC. Translating gives CASSGAGLNEQYF.

At least ten counts were recorded for this clonotype. The chain links TRBV4-2 to TRBJ1-2, with 7 bases matching TRBD1. The J segment lost 3 bases and the V segment lost 0 bases, leaving 7 bases of the junction unmatched. Germline loops: CDR1 LGHNA, CDR2 YNFKEQ. The CDR3 loop spans 16 amino acids. In DNA form, the CDR3 reads TGTGCCAGCAGCCAAGATAAAGGGACAGCTTACTATGGCTACACCTTC. Translated: CASSQDKGTAYYGYTF.

The sample holds one count of this clonotype. The chain employs TRBV12-5 and TRBJ2-1, with 8 nucleotides matching TRBD1. Germline CDR1 is LGHNT and CDR2 is FRNRAP. This CDR3 contains 14 residues. V lost 6 bases, J lost 6 bases, and 7 bases stayed unmatched. CDR3 coding DNA: TGTGCTAGTGGCACCGGGACAGGTTCCAATGAGCAGTTCTTC. The encoded protein is CASGTGTGSNEQFF.

This chain links TRBV28 with TRBJ2-2, with a weak D call TRBD1 (8 bases). This CDR3 region has 19 residues. Between the trimmed V and J ends, which lost 5 bases and 3 bases, there was a span of 25 bases. CDR1 and CDR2 (germline): MDHEN, SYDVKM. The CDR3 reads CASSPIWTGRVFDTGELFF. For the CDR3, the DNA is TGTGCCAGCAGTCCTATATGGACAGGGAGGGTGTTCGACACCGGGGAGCTGTTTTTT.

This clonotype has a handful of counts. The chain couples TRBV7-8 to TRBJ1-1; D gene unclear. The CDR3 is 15 residues long. Trimming cost V 5 bases and J 0 bases, with 13 bases left between them. Germline V gene data show CDR1 as SGHVS and CDR2 as FQNEAQ. The DNA for the CDR3 is TGTGCCAGCAGCCGAAAATCCGGAGTGAACACTGAAGCTTTCTTT. Protein product: CASSRKSGVNTEAFF.

V is TRBV7-7 and J is TRBJ2-2; D may be TRBD1 or TRBD2 (5 bases each). The germline V and J ends were trimmed by 5 bases and 2 bases, with 9 bases remaining between them. The CDR3 runs to 14 residues. Germline CDR1 SSHAT, CDR2 FNYEAQ (reference sequence). CDR3 sequence: CASSRDHNTGELFF. DNA of the CDR3: TGTGCCAGCAGCCGGGACCATAACACCGGGGAGCTGTTTTTT.

This clonotype was counted between two and nine times. This chain uses TRBV14 with TRBJ2-1; tentative D call: TRBD2 (6 bases). Germline values: CDR1 SGHDN, CDR2 FVKESK. The ends were cut back, 0 bases at V and 13 bases at J, with 13 bases in the middle. The CDR3 extends over 13 amino acids. In nucleotides, the CDR3 is TGTGCCAGCAGCCAAGATACGGGACTCATACAGTTCTTC. The encoded protein is CASSQDTGLIQFF.

The genes are TRBV28 and TRBJ2-1, with D perhaps matching TRBD2 (5 bases). In germline, CDR1 is MDHEN, CDR2 SYDVKM. The CDR3 spans 15 residues. V lost 5 bases, J lost 5 bases, and 16 bases lay in between. The DNA of the CDR3 is TGTGCCAGCAGTAAAACTAGTGATTGGAACAATGAGCAGTTCTTC. It translates to CASSKTSDWNNEQFF.

The chain joins TRBV4-1 to TRBJ1-2; no reliable D call. V was clipped by 1 base and J by 3 bases, with 12 bases between them. CDR1 is MGHRA and CDR2 is YSYEKL in the germline V gene. This CDR3 is built from 15 residues. This CDR3 is CASSQGAGSDYGYTF. CDR3 DNA sequence: TGCGCCAGCAGCCAAGGAGCGGGGTCGGACTATGGCTACACCTTC.

This chain connects TRBV29-1 to TRBJ2-3; the D is unclear. CDR3 length: 12 amino acids. With 2 bases removed from V and 7 bases from J, the gap between germline ends came to 10 bases. Germline lookup yields CDR1 SQVTM and CDR2 ANQGSEA. The CDR3 region is CSVESRQYTQYF. CDR3 DNA: TGCAGCGTTGAATCTAGGCAATATACGCAGTATTTT.